The 20 T cell receptor beta chains below all came from one sample that was sequenced in a study of T cells after yellow fever vaccination. MiXCR, applied by TCRdb to the 5' RACE reads, yields one record per CDR3 protein. Counted here are some 560,000 distinct CDR3 sequences, roughly a sixth occurring once; the ten biggest clones make up roughly 17%. This sample comprised PBMCs, obtained about 5 days after the first yellow fever vaccination. These receptors were collected from a man younger than 35 who received the YFV17D yellow fever vaccine.

In its sample, this clonotype was seen a few times. The rearrangement uses TRBV3-1 and TRBJ2-6; D could derive from TRBD1 or TRBD2 (5 bases each). CDR3 length: 16 residues. The germline V gene has CDR1 LGHDT and CDR2 YNNKEL (reference sequence). Trimming took off 4 bases at V and 0 bases at J, with 10 bases between the two ends. The CDR3 sequence: CASSREGSSGANVLTF. CDR3 coding DNA: TGTGCCAGCAGCCGAGAGGGGAGCTCTGGGGCCAACGTCCTGACTTTC.

This clonotype showed up just a few times. The rearrangement joins TRBV5-1 to TRBJ2-5, with 9 bases aligning to TRBD2. V shed 0 bases and J 4 bases; nucleotides not matched to a gene: 10. The CDR3 is 17 residues long. The germline CDR1 and CDR2 sequences are SGHRS and YFSETQ. This chain's CDR3 is CASSLAGERGAVETQYF. CDR3 nucleotide sequence: TGCGCCAGCAGCTTGGCCGGGGAGCGGGGGGCGGTAGAGACCCAGTACTTC.

Here the CDR3 reads CASSQGSAGAKNIQYF. The DNA for the CDR3 is TGCGCCAGCAGCCAAGGGAGTGCAGGGGCCAAAAACATTCAGTACTTC. The V call is TRBV4-3, the J call TRBJ2-4, with a tentative D call TRBD1 (5 bases). Germline CDR1 is LGHNA and CDR2 is YSLEER. CDR3 length equals 16 residues. Trimming left V 1 base short and J 1 base short, with 11 bases between.

V usage is TRBV18 and J usage is TRBJ2-7, with TRBD1 as a possible D gene (6 bases). V gave up 4 bases and J gave up 2 bases, with 9 bases separating them. The CDR3 contains 13 residues. CDR1 and CDR2 from the germline V gene are KGHSH and LQKENI. CDR3 sequence: CASSQGETYEQYV. CDR3 sequence (DNA): TGTGCCAGCTCACAGGGGGAGACCTACGAGCAGTACGTC.

This clonotype came up a few times. CDR3 in DNA: TGTGCTAGTGGTTTGGTAGGGGAAGGGTCCTACGAGCAGTACTTC. Amino acid sequence: CASGLVGEGSYEQYF. The V gene is TRBV12-5, the J gene TRBJ2-7, with D possibly TRBD1 on 5 matching bases. Looked up from germline, CDR1 is LGHNT and CDR2 is FRNRAP. The germline V and J ends were trimmed by 0 bases and 1 base, with 10 bases remaining between them. The CDR3 sequence is 15 residues long.

The chain uses TRBV12-3 or TRBV12-4 and TRBJ1-6; maybe TRBD1 (5 bases). V was clipped by 6 bases and J by 8 bases, with 17 bases between them. The CDR3 contains 15 residues. The CDR3 DNA sequence: TGTGCCAGCAGCGACAGTTTCGGGTACGATTCACCCCTCCACTTT. Translating gives CASSDSFGYDSPLHF.

This clonotype was seen only a few times. The chain is built from TRBV7-2 and TRBJ2-3; TRBD2 agrees at 7 bases. The CDR3 has 16 residues. Unmatched junction bases numbered 10, after V lost 5 bases and J lost 2 bases. The germline V gene has CDR1 SGHTA and CDR2 FQGNSA. In DNA, the CDR3 is TGTGCCAGCAGCCCCCTGGGGGGGGGACTCACAGATACGCAGTATTTT. Translation: CASSPLGGGLTDTQYF. Based on the CDR3 plus reference TRBV7-2 and TRBJ2-3, the full variable domain is GAGVSQSPSNKVTEKGKDVELRCDPISGHTALYWYRQSLGQGLEFLIYFQGNSAPDKSGLPSDRFSAERTGGSVSTLTIQRTQQEDSAVYLCASSPLGGGLTDTQYFGPGTRLTVL.

This clonotype has a handful of counts. The chain recombines TRBV6-1 with TRBJ1-5; D not resolved. Between the trimmed V and J ends, which lost 7 bases and 1 base, there was a span of 11 bases. The CDR3 contains 14 residues. Per germline, CDR1 MNHNS and CDR2 SASEGT. The CDR3 DNA reads TGTGCCAGCACTCCGAGCGACAGCAATCAGCCCCAGCATTTT. Translating it yields CASTPSDSNQPQHF.

The chain is built from TRBV20-1 and TRBJ1-1, with D maybe TRBD1 (6 bases). V dropped 6 bases and J dropped 9 bases, with 17 bases sitting between them. The length of the CDR3 is 12 residues. Germline V gives CDR1 DFQATT, CDR2 SNEGSKA (reference sequence). CDR3 in DNA: TGCAGTGCGCCAGGGGAGGTCGGGAAAGCTTTCTTT. Protein product: CSAPGEVGKAFF.

This clonotype was recorded a few times. The chain combines TRBV3-1 with TRBJ2-7, with D possibly TRBD2 on 6 matching bases. CDR3 size: 13 residues. The V end lost 0 bases, the J end lost 4 bases, and 7 bases lay between the germline ends. CDR1 is LGHDT, CDR2 YNNKEL, per germline (reference sequence). The CDR3 is CASSQDGGYEQYF. DNA for the CDR3: TGTGCCAGCAGCCAAGACGGGGGATACGAGCAGTACTTC.

The genes are TRBV20-1 and TRBJ2-3, with D possibly matching TRBD2 (6 bases). The ends were cut back, 0 bases at V and 4 bases at J, with 14 bases in the middle. This CDR3 is 15 amino acids long. Germline V gene sequence: CDR1 DFQATT, CDR2 SNEGSKA (reference sequence). The CDR3 loop reads CSARETRLLSDTQYF. The CDR3 nucleotides read TGCAGTGCTAGAGAGACTAGACTTCTCTCAGATACGCAGTATTTT.

This clonotype was seen a handful of times. This chain connects TRBV7-2 to TRBJ1-2; D might be TRBD1 (5 bases). CDR1 and CDR2 from the germline V gene are SGHTA and FQGNSA. Trimming shortened V by 5 bases and J by 7 bases, and 17 bases separated the two germline ends. The CDR3 length is 14 residues. The CDR3, as DNA: TGTGCCAGCAGCCCCAGGGCTCCCCCAGTTGGCTACACCTTC. Residues: CASSPRAPPVGYTF.

The chain links TRBV4-3 to TRBJ2-1; TRBD2 is a possible D gene (6 bases). Trimming pared 1 base from V and 9 bases from J, leaving 10 bases between. The CDR3 loop spans 13 amino acids. CDR1 and CDR2 from the germline V gene are LGHNA and YSLEER. The CDR3 sequence: CASSQVAGIEQFF. The CDR3 DNA is TGCGCCAGCAGCCAAGTGGCGGGGATTGAGCAGTTCTTC.

This clonotype was detected only a few times. The gene calls are TRBV5-6 and TRBJ1-5; D call uncertain. V was clipped by 0 bases and J by 4 bases, with 14 bases between them. In germline, CDR1 is SGHDT, CDR2 YYEEEE. This CDR3 contains 16 residues. The CDR3 protein is CASSLGIGNFNQPQHF. The CDR3 nucleotides read TGTGCCAGCAGCTTGGGTATCGGGAATTTTAATCAGCCCCAGCATTTT.

The rearrangement uses TRBV20-1 and TRBJ2-3; D not certain. CDR3 length: 12 residues. Deletions cut 2 bases from V and 5 bases from J, with 8 bases between. CDR1 DFQATT and CDR2 SNEGSKA come from the germline V gene (reference sequence). The CDR3 region has the DNA TGCAGTGCTAGACAACAGTTAGATACGCAGTATTTT. Protein: CSARQQLDTQYF.

This sequence joins TRBV3-1 and TRBJ2-7; no clear D gene. Trimming removed 0 bases from V and 6 bases from J, with 15 bases in between. Germline CDR1 reads LGHDT; CDR2 reads YNNKEL (reference sequence). The CDR3 covers 15 residues. CDR3: CASSQEKGPSSEQYF. The CDR3 bases are TGTGCCAGCAGCCAAGAAAAAGGACCATCATCCGAGCAGTACTTC.

The chain couples TRBV20-1 to TRBJ1-3; weak D call: TRBD1 (5 bases). Trimming left V 3 bases short and J 6 bases short, with 18 bases between. The length of the CDR3 is 15 residues. Germline CDR1 and CDR2: DFQATT and SNEGSKA (reference sequence). CDR3 coding DNA: TGCAGTGCTAGGGGGACCTCAGGAAGGGCAAACACCATATATTTT. Translation: CSARGTSGRANTIYF.

Only a few counts were recorded for this clonotype. The chain has TRBV7-9 and TRBJ2-1; 8 nucleotides agree with TRBD1. The J segment lost 4 bases and the V segment lost 4 bases, leaving 6 bases of the junction unmatched. In germline, CDR1 is SEHNR, CDR2 FQNEAQ (reference sequence). The CDR3 is 15 amino acids. CDR3 coding DNA: TGTGCCAGCAGCTATCCGGGACAGGCGTACAATGAGCAGTTCTTC. Residues: CASSYPGQAYNEQFF.

This clonotype was detected a few times. The CDR3 is CASSLTGGMDTEAFF. The CDR3 DNA reads TGTGCCAGCAGCTTGACAGGGGGCATGGACACTGAAGCTTTCTTT. This sequence joins TRBV7-9 and TRBJ1-1; 10 bases match TRBD1. The CDR3 totals 15 residues. CDR1 and CDR2 from the germline V gene are SEHNR and FQNEAQ (reference sequence). V lost 3 bases, J lost 3 bases, and 4 bases stayed unmatched.

This clonotype was seen a handful of times. The chain carries TRBV11-2 and TRBJ2-7, with TRBD2 matching over 7 bases. Germline CDR1 and CDR2: SGHAT and FQNNGV. With 6 bases clipped from V and 6 bases from J, the junction kept 5 bases outside the gene matches. This CDR3 region has 12 residues. The CDR3 loop is CASSGLGVEQYF. The CDR3 coding sequence is TGTGCCAGCAGTGGACTAGGGGTCGAGCAGTACTTC.